A single sample is the source of the 20 T cell receptor beta chains below, sequenced in a study of shared clonotypes between healthy human individuals. The data were produced by immunoSEQ multiplex PCR, yet TCRdb's version contains in-frame clones alone and is incomplete. This sample has some 2.4 million clones, with roughly 93% found just once. What was sequenced was naive CD4+ T cells from PBMCs. The subset: CD45RA+ positively selected. The source of these receptors is a man younger than 35 in good health. Some clones in this sample may be carry-over from other donors' samples.

A note on this clone: Other DNA sequences of this sample code for an identical CDR3. CDR3 in DNA: TGTGCCAGCTCACCACCGGCGGGGGAGCTGTTTTTT. Translated, it gives CASSPPAGELFF. The J gene is TRBJ2-2, the V gene TRBV18; D is unresolved. The germline V gene has CDR1 KGHSH and CDR2 LQKENI. The CDR3 consists of 12 residues. V lost 0 bases, J lost 8 bases, and 4 bases lay in between. The full variable domain, its missing parts supplied by reference TRBV18 and TRBJ2-2, is NAGVMQNPRHLVRRRGQEARLRCSPMKGHSHVYWYRQLPEEGLKFMVYLQKENIIDESGMPKERFSAEFPKEGPSILRIQQVVRGDSAAYFCASSPPAGELFFGEGSRLTVL.

Note on this clone: This specimen includes other DNA sequences encoding the same CDR3. This sequence joins TRBV9 and TRBJ2-1, with D possibly called TRBD1 or TRBD2 (5 bases each). The ends were cut back, 0 bases at V and 3 bases at J, with 7 bases in the middle. This CDR3 has 14 residues. Germline CDR1 is SGDLS and CDR2 is YYNGEE. DNA for the CDR3: TGTGCCAGCAGCGTAGGGGGGTACTACAATGAGCAGTTCTTC. Its protein product is CASSVGGYYNEQFF.

The chain recombines TRBV4-1 with TRBJ2-5; 11 nucleotides agree with TRBD2. With 0 bases clipped from V and 13 bases from J, the junction kept 10 bases outside the gene matches. CDR1 MGHRA and CDR2 YSYEKL come from the germline V gene. This CDR3 is built from 15 residues. CDR3: CASSQEGLAAKSRYF. CDR3 nucleotides: TGCGCCAGCAGCCAAGAGGGACTAGCGGCCAAGTCGAGGTACTTC.

The chain is built from TRBV14 and TRBJ2-7, with unresolved D. This CDR3 contains 14 residues. Trimming took 1 base from V and 3 from J, leaving 10 bases between them. Looked up from germline, CDR1 is SGHDN and CDR2 is FVKESK. CDR3 sequence reads: CASSQVPQSYEQYF. The DNA of the CDR3 is TGTGCCAGCAGCCAAGTCCCACAGAGCTACGAGCAGTACTTC.

The chain is built from TRBV7-2 and TRBJ2-7; D might be TRBD1 (6 bases). This CDR3 region has 13 residues. The germline V gene encodes CDR1 SGHTA and CDR2 FQGNSA. V lost 3 bases and J lost 8, with 14 bases in between. CDR3 amino acids: CASSFGQGIQQYF. In DNA, the CDR3 is TGTGCCAGCAGCTTCGGCCAGGGGATTCAGCAGTACTTC.

A word on this clone: This sample includes further DNA sequences coding for the same CDR3. J is TRBJ1-1 and V is TRBV6-5; D is undetermined. The CDR3 spans 14 residues. Germline assignment: CDR1 MNHEY and CDR2 SVGAGI. Trimming took off 2 bases at V and 2 bases at J, with 9 bases between the two ends. CDR3 amino acids: CASSYSTANTEAFF. The CDR3 DNA follows: TGTGCCAGCAGTTACAGCACGGCCAACACTGAAGCTTTCTTT.

The chain has TRBV7-2 and TRBJ2-7; 10 bases fit TRBD1. Losses at the gene ends were 5 bases for V and 3 bases for J; bases not matched to a gene: 7. Looked up from germline, CDR1 is SGHTA and CDR2 is FQGNSA. This CDR3 has 15 amino acids. CDR3 sequence (DNA): TGTGCCAGCAGCCCTCGGACAGGGGGAGGCTACGAGCAGTACTTC. As protein: CASSPRTGGGYEQYF.

The chain joins TRBV12-5 to TRBJ1-5; no definite D call. Germline-derived CDR1 and CDR2 are LGHNT and FRNRAP. Deletions cut 10 bases from V and 0 bases from J, with 22 bases between. CDR3 size: 17 residues. The CDR3 DNA reads as TGTGCTACAGGTGGCGAGGAAGTGGCAACTAGCAATCAGCCCCAGCATTTT. This translates into CATGGEEVATSNQPQHF.

The chain carries TRBV15 and TRBJ2-1; TRBD2 agrees at 7 bases. Per the germline V gene, CDR1 is LNHNV and CDR2 is YYDKDF (reference sequence). The junction had 9 bases not matched to a gene; V was cut back by 0 bases and J by 10 bases. The CDR3 is made up of 15 amino acids. The CDR3 DNA reads TGTGCCACCAGCAGAGATCCTGGGAGGGCCGAAGAGCAGTTCTTC. This codes for CATSRDPGRAEEQFF. The complete variable domain, with remaining parts taken from reference TRBV15 and TRBJ2-1, reads DAMVIQNPRYQVTQFGKPVTLSCSQTLNHNVMYWYQQKSSQAPKLLFHYYDKDFNNEADTPDNFQSRRPNTSFCFLDIRSPGLGDTAMYLCATSRDPGRAEEQFFGPGTRLTVL.

On this clone: A read error may produce the germline difference seen at one junction end. The chain is built from TRBV6-5 and TRBJ1-4; tentative D call: TRBD1 (6 bases). Per germline, CDR1 MNHEY and CDR2 SVGAGI. This CDR3 is 14 amino acids long. CDR3 sequence (DNA): TGTGCCAACAGTTCGGGGGCGCCGGGTGAAAAACTGTTTTTT. This encodes CANSSGAPGEKLFF.

V and J are TRBV7-2 and TRBJ2-7; 9 bases map to TRBD1. V trimming: 2 bases; J trimming: 5 bases; junction bases outside the gene matches: 10. Germline V gene sequence: CDR1 SGHTA, CDR2 FQGNSA. This CDR3 is 16 amino acids long. CDR3 coding DNA: TGTGCCAGCAGCTTATATAGGACCGGGACAGGGAACGAGCAGTACTTC. Translating gives CASSLYRTGTGNEQYF. Using reference TRBV7-2 and TRBJ2-7 for the parts outside the CDR3, the full variable domain is GAGVSQSPSNKVTEKGKDVELRCDPISGHTALYWYRQSLGQGLEFLIYFQGNSAPDKSGLPSDRFSAERTGGSVSTLTIQRTQQEDSAVYLCASSLYRTGTGNEQYFGPGTRLTVT.

About this clone: At the DNA level, this CDR3 is encoded by other sequences in the same sample as well. The chain carries TRBV7-2 and TRBJ2-3, with D possibly called TRBD1 or TRBD2 (6 bases each). Germline CDR1 is SGHTA and CDR2 is FQGNSA. The CDR3 covers 15 residues. V was trimmed by 5 bases and J by 0 bases, leaving 12 bases between them. CDR3 region: CASSPMGGSTDTQYF. CDR3 bases: TGTGCCAGCAGCCCCATGGGGGGCAGCACAGATACGCAGTATTTT.

CDR3 sequence reads: CASSSTRTSSWGMTDTQYF. The CDR3 region has the DNA TGCGCCAGCAGCTCTACCCGGACTAGCTCTTGGGGTATGACAGATACGCAGTATTTT. The genes are TRBV5-1 and TRBJ2-3; 8 positions match TRBD2. Germline CDR1 and CDR2: SGHRS and YFSETQ. This CDR3 spans 19 amino acids. The J segment lost 3 bases and the V segment lost 3 bases, leaving 18 bases of the junction unmatched.

V is TRBV5-1 and J is TRBJ2-2, with a weak D call TRBD2 (5 bases). The CDR3 extends over 14 amino acids. Germline V lookup: CDR1 SGHRS, CDR2 YFSETQ. Trimming stripped 5 bases from V and 1 base from J, with 9 bases between. CDR3 DNA sequence: TGCGCCAGCAGTTTCGGGGAGAACACCGGGGAGCTGTTTTTT. This codes for CASSFGENTGELFF.

V is TRBV7-8 and J is TRBJ2-5; D perhaps matches TRBD2 (6 bases). The CDR3 contains 17 residues. Looked up from germline, CDR1 is SGHVS and CDR2 is FQNEAQ. The V and J ends lost 6 bases and 0 bases respectively, with 20 bases between them. As DNA, the CDR3 is TGTGCCAGCAGGTCAAGGGCGGGGCAAGTGTACCAAGAGACCCAGTACTTC. This sequence encodes CASRSRAGQVYQETQYF.

This chain connects TRBV27 to TRBJ1-2; 7 bases are shared with TRBD1. The CDR3 loop spans 14 amino acids. Germline V CDR1 and CDR2: MNHEY, SMNVEV (reference sequence). Germline trimming cut 4 bases from V and 4 bases from J; bases unmatched to any gene: 6. CDR3 amino acids: CASSYRGEGYGYTF. For the CDR3, the DNA is TGTGCCAGCAGTTACAGGGGAGAAGGCTATGGCTACACCTTC.

This clone was seen only once. The J gene is TRBJ2-3, the V gene TRBV7-3, with a weak D call TRBD2 (5 bases). Germline V gene sequence: CDR1 SGHTA, CDR2 FQGTGA. The CDR3 runs to 14 residues. Trimming removed 11 bases from V and 0 bases from J, with 15 bases in between. The CDR3 sequence is CAGWWGASTDTQYF. The CDR3 DNA is TGTGCCGGTTGGTGGGGAGCGAGCACAGATACGCAGTATTTT.

The V gene is TRBV5-1, the J gene TRBJ2-1; TRBD2 matches at 8 bases. J was trimmed by 4 bases and V by 6 bases; bases with no gene match: 12. From germline, CDR1 is SGHRS and CDR2 YFSETQ. The length of the CDR3 is 16 residues. The CDR3 reads CASKGLGGRPYNEQFF. The CDR3 DNA reads as TGCGCCAGCAAGGGGCTAGGCGGGAGGCCTTACAATGAGCAGTTCTTC.

The chain combines TRBV29-1 with TRBJ1-2, with D possibly TRBD1 on 6 matching bases. The V gene lost 4 bases and the J gene lost 4 bases, with 16 bases spanning the gap. The CDR3 contains 14 residues. Germline CDR1 reads SQVTM; CDR2 reads ANQGSEA. The CDR3, as DNA: TGCAGCGTTGGCCGGACAGCGAACTTCTATGGCTACACCTTC. The encoded protein is CSVGRTANFYGYTF.

This rearrangement joins TRBV4-1 to TRBJ1-2; D perhaps matches TRBD1 (5 bases). This CDR3 is built from 15 residues. Germline V lookup: CDR1 MGHRA, CDR2 YSYEKL. Trimming shortened V by 1 base and J by 0 bases, and 9 bases separated the two germline ends. CDR3 nucleotide sequence: TGCGCCAGCAGCCAAGCAGGGTTAGCTAACTATGGCTACACCTTC. Protein sequence: CASSQAGLANYGYTF.